This T cell receptor beta chain is drawn from a study of cytomegalovirus exposure and HLA in healthy donors. Primers included in the PCR were 60 Vbeta and 13 Jbeta primers. TCRdb's copy holds only in-frame clones and misses some; the assay was immunoSEQ multiplex PCR. Of roughly 130,000 clones in the sample, approximately 67% were seen once. Germline V gives CDR1 WNHNN, CDR2 SYGVQD (reference sequence). The CDR3 is made up of 17 amino acids. Trimming pared 3 bases from V and 2 bases from J, leaving 16 bases between. Study conclusions and caveats: In terms of immune exposure information, only CMV serostatus was available.

With regard to this clone: Its antigen is still unknown.

The chain uses TRBV10-1 and TRBJ2-2; TRBD2 is a possible D gene (5 bases). This clonotype was obtained from a man aged 18 to 30 in good health and CMV-seronegative. Material: PBMCs. The CDR3, as DNA: TGCGCCAGCAGTGATACTAGACCTCCCCATAACACCGGGGAGCTGTTTTTT. Encoded protein: CASSDTRPPHNTGELFF.